One and the same sample provided the 18 T cell receptor beta chains below, sequenced in a study of response to subunit inactivated influenza vaccine. Using its own MiXCR run on the RT-PCR reads, TCRdb lists one record per CDR3 protein. Among fewer than 550,000 distinct CDR3 sequences, 25% were seen once, and the ten largest hold approximately 2%. Sequencing was performed on CD4+ T cells sorted from PBMCs, taken 5 days after vaccination. The receptors were sampled from a man in his forties or fifties who received an inactivated influenza vaccine.

The chain joins TRBV28 to TRBJ2-5; D not resolved. The CDR3 totals 14 residues. CDR1 and CDR2 from the germline V gene are MDHEN and SYDVKM. The germline V and J ends were trimmed by 2 bases and 0 bases, with 7 bases remaining between them. DNA for the CDR3: TGTGCCAGCAGTTTAATGTGGTACCAAGAGACCCAGTACTTC. Translation gives CASSLMWYQETQYF.

The chain joins TRBV20-1 to TRBJ2-1, with D possibly matching TRBD2 (7 bases). CDR3 length: 16 residues. Germline CDR1 reads DFQATT; CDR2 reads SNEGSKA (reference sequence). V was cut by 1 base and J by 0 bases, with 13 bases left in between. The CDR3 is CSARGGGTSSYNEQFF. As DNA, the CDR3 is TGCAGTGCTAGAGGGGGGGGGACAAGCTCCTACAATGAGCAGTTCTTC.

The table lists this clonotype with a few counts. The J gene is TRBJ2-3, the V gene TRBV28; 9 positions agree with TRBD2. The CDR3 covers 20 residues. CDR1 is MDHEN and CDR2 is SYDVKM in the germline V gene. V dropped 2 bases and J dropped 1; count of bases not matched to a gene: 16. The CDR3 protein is CASSLIRPSGRIRGTDTQYF. For the CDR3, the DNA is TGTGCCAGCAGTTTAATAAGACCAAGCGGGAGGATACGTGGCACAGATACGCAGTATTTT.

By frequency in the sample, this clonotype is medium-sized. V is TRBV7-2 and J is TRBJ2-3; 8 bases are shared with TRBD2. The V and J ends lost 0 bases and 6 bases, in that order; junction bases with no gene match: 5. Looked up from germline, CDR1 is SGHTA and CDR2 is FQGNSA. The CDR3 is 15 amino acids. The CDR3 nucleotides read TGTGCCAGCAGCTTAGCTGGAGCGGGAGCCGATACGCAGTATTTT. This sequence encodes CASSLAGAGADTQYF. Variable domain in full (rest from reference TRBV7-2 and TRBJ2-3): GAGVSQSPSNKVTEKGKDVELRCDPISGHTALYWYRQSLGQGLEFLIYFQGNSAPDKSGLPSDRFSAERTGGSVSTLTIQRTQQEDSAVYLCASSLAGAGADTQYFGPGTRLTVL.

V and J are TRBV7-6 and TRBJ2-1; D is perhaps TRBD2 (5 bases). Germline values: CDR1 SGHVS, CDR2 FNYEAQ. This CDR3 contains 16 residues. Trimming took off 5 bases at V and 0 bases at J, with 14 bases between the two ends. The CDR3 DNA is TGTGCCAGCAGCACCGGACTGTCGTTCTCCTACAATGAGCAGTTCTTC. The encoded protein is CASSTGLSFSYNEQFF.

The chain recombines TRBV20-1 with TRBJ1-3; 10 nucleotides line up with TRBD1. J was trimmed by 4 bases and V by 5 bases; bases with no gene match: 8. The CDR3 is 15 residues long. Germline CDR1 DFQATT, CDR2 SNEGSKA (reference sequence). The CDR3 region is CSAGRQGASGNTIYF. DNA of the CDR3: TGCAGTGCTGGGAGACAGGGGGCGTCGGGAAACACCATATATTTT.

This clonotype was observed a handful of times. J is TRBJ2-5 and V is TRBV10-3; D is unresolved. Per germline, CDR1 ENHRY and CDR2 SYGVKD. The CDR3 is 14 residues long. V shed 5 bases and J shed 5 bases, with 15 bases lying between them. The CDR3, as DNA: TGTGCCATCAGTCCCTCCCTAGGATCCGAGACCCAGTACTTC. It yields the protein CAISPSLGSETQYF.

The chain recombines TRBV7-2 with TRBJ1-5; 7 bases fit TRBD1. Germline values: CDR1 SGHTA, CDR2 FQGNSA. The CDR3 sequence is 14 residues long. V gave up 2 bases and J gave up 5 bases; unmatched junction bases: 3. The CDR3 region is CASSLRGGDQPQHF. As DNA, the CDR3 is TGTGCCAGCAGCTTACGAGGGGGCGATCAGCCCCAGCATTTT. Full variable domain (rest looked up from reference TRBV7-2 and TRBJ1-5): GAGVSQSPSNKVTEKGKDVELRCDPISGHTALYWYRQSLGQGLEFLIYFQGNSAPDKSGLPSDRFSAERTGGSVSTLTIQRTQQEDSAVYLCASSLRGGDQPQHFGDGTRLSIL.

Regarding this clonotype: The CDR3 does not close with the conserved phenylalanine or tryptophan, likely indicating a read error. The rearrangement links TRBV5-5 to TRBJ2-3; 8 nucleotides match TRBD1. V lost 0 bases, J lost 0 bases, and 6 bases stayed unmatched. The CDR3 runs to 17 residues. CDR1 and CDR2 (germline): SGHKS, YYEKEE (reference sequence). Here the CDR3 DNA reads TGTGCCAGCAGCTTGGCCGCGACAGGGGCTAGCACAGATACGCAGTATTAT. Translated: CASSLAATGASTDTQYY.

The table lists this clonotype with a few counts. V usage is TRBV5-1 and J usage is TRBJ2-4; D gene unclear. The V gene's germline CDR1 is SGHRS and CDR2 YFSETQ. There are 16 residues in the CDR3. V lost 0 bases and J lost 1, with 11 bases in between. The CDR3 sequence: CASSLEGPLAKNIQYF. DNA of the CDR3: TGCGCCAGCAGCTTGGAGGGCCCTTTGGCCAAAAACATTCAGTACTTC.

This clonotype was observed a single time. The chain couples TRBV11-2 to TRBJ2-1, with D possibly TRBD1 on 6 matching bases. Looked up from germline, CDR1 is SGHAT and CDR2 is FQNNGV. The CDR3 runs to 15 residues. The V end was cut by 5 bases, the J end by 3 bases, with 14 bases between. In nucleotides, the CDR3 is TGTGCCAGCAGCCGGGTCAGGGGTATCTACAATGAGCAGTTCTTC. Amino acids: CASSRVRGIYNEQFF. The variable domain in full, completed from reference TRBV11-2 and TRBJ2-1, reads EAGVAQSPRYKIIEKRQSVAFWCNPISGHATLYWYQQILGQGPKLLIQFQNNGVVDDSQLPKDRFSAERLKGVDSTLKIQPAKLEDSAVYLCASSRVRGIYNEQFFGPGTRLTVL.

The J gene is TRBJ2-5, the V gene TRBV5-1; D ambiguous. Between the trimmed V and J ends, which lost 4 bases and 1 base, there was a span of 8 bases. This CDR3 region has 13 residues. Germline V CDR1 and CDR2: SGHRS, YFSETQ. Here the CDR3 reads CASSRMVQETQYF. CDR3 DNA: TGCGCCAGCAGCCGTATGGTCCAAGAGACCCAGTACTTC.

This clonotype was recorded a few times. The V gene is TRBV20-1, the J gene TRBJ1-1; D ambiguous. The V gene's germline CDR1 is DFQATT and CDR2 SNEGSKA (reference sequence). This CDR3 is built from 12 residues. Trimming pared 6 bases from V and 6 bases from J, leaving 14 bases between. DNA for the CDR3: TGCAGTGCCCGACAAGACTCGGCTGAAGCTTTCTTT. Protein product: CSARQDSAEAFF.

The sample holds a few counts of this clonotype. The chain uses TRBV4-3 and TRBJ2-1, with D unclear. The CDR3 sequence is 17 residues long. The germline V gene encodes CDR1 LGHNA and CDR2 YSLEER. Between the trimmed V and J ends, which lost 1 base and 2 bases, there was a span of 15 bases. The CDR3 DNA follows: TGCGCCAGCAGCCAAGGCGGAGTGGCTCCTACCTACAATGAGCAGTTCTTC. Its translation: CASSQGGVAPTYNEQFF.

This clonotype was found a few times. As DNA, the CDR3 is TGTGCCAGCAGCCCGGGACTAGCCTTCTCCTACGAGCAGTACTTC. Translating gives CASSPGLAFSYEQYF. This chain connects TRBV6-1 to TRBJ2-7, with 9 bases lining up with TRBD2. Trimming removed 6 bases from V and 0 bases from J; junction bases left unmatched: 6. Germline loops: CDR1 MNHNS, CDR2 SASEGT. This CDR3 contains 15 residues.

J is TRBJ2-2 and V is TRBV27, with unresolved D. Trimming left V 5 bases short and J 1 base short, with 11 bases between. Germline assignment: CDR1 MNHEY and CDR2 SMNVEV (reference sequence). The CDR3 has 15 amino acids. CDR3 protein: CASSPSLMNTGELFF. The CDR3 bases are TGTGCCAGCAGTCCATCACTCATGAACACCGGGGAGCTGTTTTTT.

The chain carries TRBV5-1 and TRBJ2-1, with 10 bases that match TRBD2. The ends lost 4 bases at V and 4 bases at J; junction bases unmatched: 8. From germline, CDR1 is SGHRS and CDR2 YFSETQ. The CDR3 length is 16 residues. The CDR3 DNA follows: TGCGCCAGCAGCCGGTCTAGCGGGAGTATGTACAATGAGCAGTTCTTC. Protein product: CASSRSSGSMYNEQFF. Full variable domain (outside the CDR3, taken from reference TRBV5-1 and TRBJ2-1): KAGVTQTPRYLIKTRGQQVTLSCSPISGHRSVSWYQQTPGQGLQFLFEYFSETQRNKGNFPGRFSGRQFSNSRSEMNVSTLELGDSALYLCASSRSSGSMYNEQFFGPGTRLTVL.

The chain has TRBV12-3 or TRBV12-4 and TRBJ2-2; unclear D gene. The CDR3 covers 13 residues. V lost 7 bases, J lost 4 bases, and 10 bases lay in between. CDR3: CASNTRFTGELFF. DNA of the CDR3: TGTGCCAGCAACACACGTTTCACCGGGGAGCTGTTTTTT.